This T cell receptor (beta chain) was identified in a study of early T cells in non-severe SARS-CoV-2 infection. There are 13 residues in the CDR3. V shed 9 bases, J shed 4 bases, and the junction held 5 bases outside the gene matches. The germline CDR1 and CDR2 sequences are SNHLY and FYNNEI. TCRdb re-called the 5' RACE reads with MiXCR, one entry per CDR3 protein. The sample carries tens of thousands of distinct CDR3 sequences, roughly 12% recorded once. This clonotype occurred a few times. The chain combines TRBV2 with TRBJ1-1; 10 bases agree with TRBD1. Sequenced input: whole blood. This sequence originates from an adult who was a healthcare worker with PCR-confirmed SARS-CoV-2 infection or an uninfected control (not recorded which). CDR3 bases: TGTGCCAGTGACAGGGGGCTTGGCACTGAAGCTTTCTTT. Its translation: CASDRGLGTEAFF.